This T cell receptor beta chain was retrieved from a study of blood T cell repertoires in COVID-19 (dated by TCRdb to 2020 to 2022). General notes on the study: Samples covering the acute and convalescent phases of COVID-19 were provided by collaborators in the United States, Italy and Spain. The material from the prospective study consisted of cDNA or gDNA derived from T cells, B-cell-depleted T cells, or PBMCs. Deeply sampled blood TCRbeta repertoires from subjects exposed to, actively infected with, or recovered from COVID-19 were included in the dataset. The repertoires were made available in a free public database intended to serve as a resource for research on the immune response to SARS-CoV-2. Samples were obtained from the ongoing ImmuneRACE study (first 160 participants) and from 1,200 or so subjects provided by 6 global collaborators. Sample metadata almost always included a de-identified subject ID, COVID-19 status, age in years and sex. HLA class I and class II types, where available, came from metadata supplied by the sample provider rather than from assay-based typing. Paper-wide results and their limitations: Clinical and demographic metadata were provided uncurated, with the amount varying by source and participant.

The CDR3 starts with the cysteine, ends with the phenylalanine, and has 16 residues. Kept here is only the CDR3 DNA, which spans 48 bases and is read in frame from base 1. CDR1 and CDR2, per the germline V gene (reference sequence), are MNHNY and SVGAGI. Trimming accounts for 3 bases at V and 0 bases at J, while the number of junction bases matched to no gene is 4. TCRbeta CDR3 regions were amplified from genomic DNA by means of the immunoSEQ Assay, a bias-controlled multiplex PCR. The published analysis was carried out like this. Nucleated cell counts per sample were estimated from amplification of reference gene primers within the assay. To quantify the absolute abundance of each unique TCRbeta CDR3 rearrangement, sequence reads were collapsed and filtered. For each sample, productive Simpson clonality was calculated as the square root of Simpson's diversity index across productive rearrangements. Not all clones reach the TCRdb copy of this immuneACCESS table, which keeps in-frame sequences only. Checked studies attribute under half of the gap to unresolved V genes and leave the rest unexplained. V, J and clone size reflect that table, while D and trimming were determined from the DNA. The sample table holds 180,000 or so clones, of which about 87% were seen once. Together, the top ten hold roughly 2.6% of the sample.

With respect to this clone: There is no known antigen for this receptor. The record has no base qualities; no much larger clone is one base away.

Each collaborating institution followed its own protocols to collect whole blood in K2EDTA tubes. For TCRbeta analysis, collaborators shipped samples as frozen whole blood, isolated PBMCs, or DNA extracted from either of those sample types. Specimen: peripheral blood. This receptor was taken from a man aged 35-49 years with active or convalescent COVID-19. Here the chain combines TRBV6-6 and TRBJ1-3, with 8 bases in between that match TRBD1. The DNA sequence is as follows: TGTGCCAGCAGTTATGGGACAGGCAGCTCTGGAAACACCATATATTTT. Its coded protein is CASSYGTGSSGNTIYF.